The T cell receptor (beta chain) described here comes from a study of T cell repertoires in cytomegalovirus infection. Study context: Public TCR beta signature analysis indicated the presence of both CMV infection and matching HLA type. Study observations and caveats: HLA-C-restricted CMV clonotypes gave the most frequent clonotype in two of eight donors. There were carriers of CMV plus the relevant HLA, and cumulative public TCR beta family frequency identified them.

TCRdb reprocessed the reads with MiXCR, giving one entry per CDR3 protein. The sample yields approximately 550,000 distinct CDR3 sequences, approximately 15% seen once. The CDR3 covers 14 residues. V was clipped by 4 bases and J by 4 bases, with 12 bases between them. Germline assignment: CDR1 SGHDT and CDR2 YYEEEE. This clonotype was counted ten times or more. Its specificity is unknown. The V gene is TRBV5-6, the J gene TRBJ2-1; D is possibly TRBD1 (6 bases). The TCR sequence derives from a human donor in good health (CMV status not recorded). Some clones in this sample may be carry-over from other donors' samples. Sequencing input: CD8+ T cells from PBMCs. CDR3 sequence: CASSGGDRYNEQFF. CDR3 coding DNA: TGTGCCAGCAGCGGGGGTGACAGGTACAATGAGCAGTTCTTC.